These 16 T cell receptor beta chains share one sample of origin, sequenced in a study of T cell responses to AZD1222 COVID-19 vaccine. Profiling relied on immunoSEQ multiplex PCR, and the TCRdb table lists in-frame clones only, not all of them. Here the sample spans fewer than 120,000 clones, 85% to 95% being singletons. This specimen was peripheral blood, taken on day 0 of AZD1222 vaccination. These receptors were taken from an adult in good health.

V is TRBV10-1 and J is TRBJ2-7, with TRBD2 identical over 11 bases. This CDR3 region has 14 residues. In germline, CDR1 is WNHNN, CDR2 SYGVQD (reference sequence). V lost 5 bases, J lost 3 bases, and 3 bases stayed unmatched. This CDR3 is CASSSSGGNYEQYF. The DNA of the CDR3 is TGCGCCAGCAGTTCTAGCGGGGGGAACTACGAGCAGTACTTC.

The CDR3 sequence: CASSAKIPGQLSNQPQHF. The CDR3 nucleotides read TGTGCCAGCAGTGCAAAAATCCCAGGGCAACTTAGCAATCAGCCCCAGCATTTT. This chain uses TRBV6-1 with TRBJ1-5; possibly TRBD1 for D (5 bases). Germline CDR1 and CDR2: MNHNS and SASEGT. The CDR3 spans 18 residues. The germline V and J ends were trimmed by 4 bases and 0 bases, with 19 bases remaining between them.

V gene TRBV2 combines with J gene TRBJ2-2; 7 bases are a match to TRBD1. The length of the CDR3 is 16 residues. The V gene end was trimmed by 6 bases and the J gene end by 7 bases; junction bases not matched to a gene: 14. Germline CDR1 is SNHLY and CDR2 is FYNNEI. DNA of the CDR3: TGTGCCAGCAGCCAAACAGGGGCTGATGGTGGCGGGGAGCTGTTTTTT. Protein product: CASSQTGADGGGELFF.

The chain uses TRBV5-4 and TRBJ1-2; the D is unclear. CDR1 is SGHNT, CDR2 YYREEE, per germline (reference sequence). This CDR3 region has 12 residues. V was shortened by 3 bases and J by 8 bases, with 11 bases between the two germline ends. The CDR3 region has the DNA TGTGCCAGCAGCTCCGGACCCGGGGGCTACACCTTC. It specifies CASSSGPGGYTF.

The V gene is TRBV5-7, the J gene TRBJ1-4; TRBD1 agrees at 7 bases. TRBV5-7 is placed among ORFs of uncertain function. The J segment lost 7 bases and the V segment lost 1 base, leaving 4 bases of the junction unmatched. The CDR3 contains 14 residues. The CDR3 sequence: CASSLIGGSEKLFF. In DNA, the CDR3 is TGTGCCAGCAGCTTGATAGGGGGCAGTGAAAAACTGTTTTTT.

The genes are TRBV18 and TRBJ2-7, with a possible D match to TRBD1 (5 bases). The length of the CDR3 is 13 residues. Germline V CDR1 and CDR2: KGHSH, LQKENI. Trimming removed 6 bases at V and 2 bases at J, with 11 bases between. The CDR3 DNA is TGTGCCAGCTCCCAGACAGAGACCTACGAGCAGTACTTC. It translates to CASSQTETYEQYF.

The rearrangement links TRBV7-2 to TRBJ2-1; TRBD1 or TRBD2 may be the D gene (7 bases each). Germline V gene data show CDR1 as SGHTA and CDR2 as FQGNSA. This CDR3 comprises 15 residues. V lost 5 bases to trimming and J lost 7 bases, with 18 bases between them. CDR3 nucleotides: TGTACCAGCAGCATGGGAGGGGGCAGTTGGAATGAGCAGTTCTTC. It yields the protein CTSSMGGGSWNEQFF.

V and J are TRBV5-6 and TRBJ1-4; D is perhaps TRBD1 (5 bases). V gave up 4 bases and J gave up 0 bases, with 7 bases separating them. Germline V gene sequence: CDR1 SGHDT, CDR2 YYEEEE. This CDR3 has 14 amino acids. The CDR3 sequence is CASSLQATNEKLFF. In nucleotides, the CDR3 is TGTGCCAGCAGCCTACAGGCAACTAATGAAAAACTGTTTTTT.

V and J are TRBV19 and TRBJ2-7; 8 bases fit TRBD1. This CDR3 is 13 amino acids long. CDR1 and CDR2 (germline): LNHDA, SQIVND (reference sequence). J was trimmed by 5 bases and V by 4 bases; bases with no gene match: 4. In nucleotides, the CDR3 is TGTGCCAGTAGTAATGGCAGGGGGCACGAGCAGTACTTC. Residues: CASSNGRGHEQYF.

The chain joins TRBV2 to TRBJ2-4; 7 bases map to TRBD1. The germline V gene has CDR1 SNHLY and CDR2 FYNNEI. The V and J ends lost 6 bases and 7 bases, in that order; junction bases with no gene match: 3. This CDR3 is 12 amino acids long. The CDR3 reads CASRDRVNIQYF. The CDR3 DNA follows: TGTGCCAGCAGAGACAGGGTTAACATTCAGTACTTC.

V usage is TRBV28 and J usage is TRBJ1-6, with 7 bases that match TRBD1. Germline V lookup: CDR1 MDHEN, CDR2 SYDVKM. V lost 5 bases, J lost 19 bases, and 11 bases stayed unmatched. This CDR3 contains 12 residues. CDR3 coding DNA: TGTGCCAGCAGTCTCAAGGGGGACAGCTTACACTTT. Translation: CASSLKGDSLHF.

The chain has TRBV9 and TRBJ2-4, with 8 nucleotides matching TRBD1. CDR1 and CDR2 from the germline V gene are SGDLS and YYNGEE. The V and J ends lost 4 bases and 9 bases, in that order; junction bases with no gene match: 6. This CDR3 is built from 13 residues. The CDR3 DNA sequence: TGTGCCAGCAGCCCCGGACAGGGTGGCATTCAGTACTTC. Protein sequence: CASSPGQGGIQYF.

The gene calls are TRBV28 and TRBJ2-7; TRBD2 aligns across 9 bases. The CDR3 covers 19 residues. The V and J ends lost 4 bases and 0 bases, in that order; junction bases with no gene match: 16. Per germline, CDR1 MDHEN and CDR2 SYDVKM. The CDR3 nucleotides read TGTGCCAGCAGTTATCTCCCCGGGGAAGTAGCGGGGGTCTCCTACGAGCAGTACTTC. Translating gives CASSYLPGEVAGVSYEQYF.

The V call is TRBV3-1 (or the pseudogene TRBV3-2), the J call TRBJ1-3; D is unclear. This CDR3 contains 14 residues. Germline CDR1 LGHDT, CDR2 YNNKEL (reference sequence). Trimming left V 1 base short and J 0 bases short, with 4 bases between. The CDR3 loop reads CASSQGDSGNTIYF. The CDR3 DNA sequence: TGTGCCAGCAGCCAAGGAGACTCTGGAAACACCATATATTTT.

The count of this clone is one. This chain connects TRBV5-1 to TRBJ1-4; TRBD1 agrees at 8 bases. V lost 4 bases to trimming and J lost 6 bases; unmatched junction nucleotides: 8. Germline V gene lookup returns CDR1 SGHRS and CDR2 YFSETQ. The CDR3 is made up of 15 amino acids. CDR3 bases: TGCGCCAGCAGCCAGGGCGGACAGGGACATGAAAAACTGTTTTTT. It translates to CASSQGGQGHEKLFF.

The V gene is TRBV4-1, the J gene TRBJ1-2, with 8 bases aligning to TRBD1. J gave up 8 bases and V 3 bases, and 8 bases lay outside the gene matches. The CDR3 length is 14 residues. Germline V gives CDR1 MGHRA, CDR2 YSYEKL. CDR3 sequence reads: CASSHGQGVKGYTF. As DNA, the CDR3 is TGCGCCAGCAGCCACGGACAGGGAGTCAAGGGCTACACCTTC.